These 26 T cell receptor beta chains came from one sample sequenced in a study of T cell changes during pregnancy in multiple sclerosis. TCRdb keeps only in-frame clones here, not all; method: immunoSEQ multiplex PCR. The sample has 40,000 to 50,000 clones, roughly 92% seen once. The sequencing used CD4+ T cells from peripheral blood mononuclear cells, collected in the third trimester of pregnancy. Receptor source: a female donor with multiple sclerosis, enrolled in a pregnancy study.

V is TRBV5-8 and J is TRBJ2-3, with TRBD2 as a possible D gene (7 bases). The CDR3 is 15 residues long. The germline V gene encodes CDR1 SGHTS and CDR2 YDEGEE. Trimming cost V 0 bases and J 7 bases, with 15 bases left between them. Here the CDR3 reads CASSLGGGGGNTQYF. The CDR3 DNA is TGTGCCAGCAGCTTGGGCGGGGGCGGTGGCAATACGCAGTATTTT.

The rearrangement links TRBV11-2 to TRBJ2-1; 8 bases match TRBD1. CDR3 length: 16 amino acids. Germline trimming cut 4 bases from V and 2 bases from J; bases unmatched to any gene: 7. The germline V gene has CDR1 SGHAT and CDR2 FQNNGV. CDR3 region: CASSSGQGTAYNEQFF. CDR3 sequence (DNA): TGTGCCAGCAGCTCCGGACAGGGCACGGCCTACAATGAGCAGTTCTTC.

The V and J genes are TRBV5-4 and TRBJ2-2; possibly TRBD2 for D (5 bases). Germline-derived CDR1 and CDR2 are SGHNT and YYREEE (reference sequence). Trimming took off 2 bases at V and 0 bases at J, with 11 bases between the two ends. The CDR3 contains 16 residues. As DNA, the CDR3 is TGTGCCAGCAGCTTTAAGCGGAGCGCGAACACCGGGGAGCTGTTTTTT. Protein: CASSFKRSANTGELFF.

J is TRBJ2-3 and V is TRBV5-4, with 7 bases that match TRBD2. Looked up from germline, CDR1 is SGHNT and CDR2 is YYREEE (reference sequence). The J segment lost 3 bases and the V segment lost 0 bases, leaving 7 bases of the junction unmatched. The CDR3 is 16 amino acids. CDR3 bases: TGTGCCAGCAGCTTGGGGTCGGGAGGAATGACAGATACGCAGTATTTT. It is translated as CASSLGSGGMTDTQYF.

The J gene is TRBJ2-7, the V gene TRBV7-9; perhaps TRBD1 as D (7 bases). Germline V lookup: CDR1 SEHNR, CDR2 FQNEAQ (reference sequence). This CDR3 contains 16 residues. Trimming took off 4 bases at V and 0 bases at J, with 16 bases between the two ends. The CDR3 sequence: CASSSRGAGSSYEQYF. In nucleotides, the CDR3 is TGTGCCAGCAGCTCCAGGGGGGCGGGAAGCTCCTACGAGCAGTACTTC.

J is TRBJ1-5 and V is TRBV9; D not certain. Germline CDR1 SGDLS, CDR2 YYNGEE. V shed 4 bases and J shed 2 bases, with 13 bases lying between them. This CDR3 spans 15 amino acids. CDR3 protein: CASSPRDSGNQPQHF. CDR3 nucleotide sequence: TGTGCCAGCAGCCCCCGGGATTCGGGCAATCAGCCCCAGCATTTT.

V gene TRBV28 combines with J gene TRBJ2-1, with D possibly being TRBD1 (5 bases). From germline, CDR1 is MDHEN and CDR2 SYDVKM. V lost 6 bases to trimming and J lost 0 bases, with 6 bases between them. The CDR3 is 13 residues long. The CDR3 region is CASRGASYNEQFF. The DNA for the CDR3 is TGTGCCAGCAGAGGGGCCTCCTACAATGAGCAGTTCTTC.

The chain employs TRBV27 and TRBJ1-1; perhaps TRBD1 as D (5 bases). The germline V and J ends were trimmed by 2 bases and 4 bases, with 17 bases remaining between them. CDR1 and CDR2 from the germline V gene are MNHEY and SMNVEV (reference sequence). This CDR3 has 16 amino acids. The CDR3 region is CASSLGVGGYRTEAFF. Written as DNA, the CDR3 is TGTGCCAGCAGTTTAGGGGTCGGGGGGTACCGCACTGAAGCTTTCTTT.

This chain connects TRBV7-2 to TRBJ1-5; D unclear. Germline CDR1 is SGHTA and CDR2 is FQGNSA. Between the trimmed V and J ends, which lost 5 bases and 0 bases, there was a span of 8 bases. The CDR3 is 14 residues long. Here the CDR3 reads CASSPSRSNQPQHF. The CDR3 bases are TGTGCCAGCAGCCCTTCCCGTAGCAATCAGCCCCAGCATTTT. The full variable domain, with the rest looked up from reference TRBV7-2 and TRBJ1-5, is GAGVSQSPSNKVTEKGKDVELRCDPISGHTALYWYRQSLGQGLEFLIYFQGNSAPDKSGLPSDRFSAERTGGSVSTLTIQRTQQEDSAVYLCASSPSRSNQPQHFGDGTRLSIL.

The chain employs TRBV9 and TRBJ2-7, with 8 nucleotides matching TRBD2. Losses at the gene ends were 1 base for V and 1 base for J; bases not matched to a gene: 4. Germline V gene data show CDR1 as SGDLS and CDR2 as YYNGEE. This CDR3 has 15 amino acids. CDR3 nucleotide sequence: TGTGCCAGCAGCGTAAGCGGGGGCAGGTCCTACGAGCAGTACTTC. This encodes CASSVSGGRSYEQYF.

This sequence joins TRBV19 and TRBJ1-2; perhaps TRBD1 as D (5 bases). In germline, CDR1 is LNHDA, CDR2 SQIVND (reference sequence). The CDR3 is made up of 14 amino acids. The V end lost 3 bases, the J end lost 6 bases, and 14 bases lay between the germline ends. The CDR3 nucleotides are TGTGCCAGTAGTATCTGGCAGGGAAAGAATGGCTACACCTTC. It codes for CASSIWQGKNGYTF.

The chain uses TRBV4-2 and TRBJ2-7, with TRBD2 matching over 9 bases. With 0 bases clipped from V and 7 bases from J, the junction kept 7 bases outside the gene matches. Germline V lookup: CDR1 LGHNA, CDR2 YNFKEQ. CDR3 size: 15 residues. CDR3 region: CASSQEAGGPWEQYF. CDR3 coding DNA: TGTGCCAGCAGCCAAGAGGCGGGAGGGCCGTGGGAGCAGTACTTC.

The gene calls are TRBV7-9 and TRBJ2-5; D is uncertain. Germline-derived CDR1 and CDR2 are SEHNR and FQNEAQ (reference sequence). CDR3 length equals 13 residues. V dropped 2 bases and J dropped 1 base, with 5 bases sitting between them. This CDR3 is CASSLTVQETQYF. Here the CDR3 DNA reads TGTGCCAGCAGCTTAACAGTCCAAGAGACCCAGTACTTC. Looking up the rest from reference TRBV7-9 and TRBJ2-5 gives the full variable domain: DTGVSQNPRHKITKRGQNVTFRCDPISEHNRLYWYRQTLGQGPEFLTYFQNEAQLEKSRLLSDRFSAERPKGSFSTLEIQRTEQGDSAMYLCASSLTVQETQYFGPGTRLLVL.

This chain connects TRBV15 to TRBJ2-3; TRBD2 matches 8 bases. The CDR3 is made up of 19 amino acids. Germline values: CDR1 LNHNV, CDR2 YYDKDF (reference sequence). Unmatched junction bases numbered 16, after V lost 0 bases and J lost 5 bases. The CDR3 DNA sequence: TGTGCCACCAGCAGAGATTGGAAGCTCGGCCCCCGGGGGGGAGATACGCAGTATTTT. Amino acids: CATSRDWKLGPRGGDTQYF.

V usage is TRBV5-1 and J usage is TRBJ2-3, with 8 positions matching TRBD2. Germline loops: CDR1 SGHRS, CDR2 YFSETQ. V lost 1 base and J lost 3; bases outside the gene matches: 4. This CDR3 has 15 amino acids. This chain's CDR3 is CASSLQREKTDTQYF. Here the CDR3 DNA reads TGCGCCAGCAGCTTGCAGCGGGAGAAAACAGATACGCAGTATTTT.

The chain is built from TRBV12-5 and TRBJ1-3, with D maybe TRBD1 (6 bases). The CDR3 is made up of 14 amino acids. V lost 2 bases, J lost 4 bases, and 9 bases lay in between. Per the germline V gene, CDR1 is LGHNT and CDR2 is FRNRAP. CDR3 DNA sequence: TGTGCTAGTGGTTTGTCAGGGACAGGAAACACCATATATTTT. The encoded protein is CASGLSGTGNTIYF.

This chain links TRBV5-6 with TRBJ2-5; D unresolved. The V gene lost 1 base and the J gene lost 5 bases, with 9 bases spanning the gap. The germline CDR1 and CDR2 sequences are SGHDT and YYEEEE. This CDR3 has 13 residues. CDR3 nucleotides: TGTGCCAGCAGCTTGCGAAGCAAGGAGACCCAGTACTTC. As protein: CASSLRSKETQYF.

The chain employs TRBV18 and TRBJ2-7, with D possibly matching TRBD1 (5 bases). There are 15 residues in the CDR3. CDR1 and CDR2 from the germline V gene are KGHSH and LQKENI. V lost 0 bases and J lost 2, with 11 bases in between. In DNA, the CDR3 is TGTGCCAGCTCACCACCAGGGGCGATTCCCTACGAGCAGTACTTC. Its protein product is CASSPPGAIPYEQYF.

The rearrangement uses TRBV5-1 and TRBJ2-5; D is unresolved. From germline, CDR1 is SGHRS and CDR2 YFSETQ. Trimming stripped 0 bases from V and 4 bases from J, with 7 bases between. The CDR3 sequence is 13 residues long. CDR3 amino acids: CASSLGVRETQYF. The CDR3 region has the DNA TGCGCCAGCAGCTTGGGCGTACGAGAGACCCAGTACTTC. Full variable domain (remainder filled in from reference TRBV5-1 and TRBJ2-5): KAGVTQTPRYLIKTRGQQVTLSCSPISGHRSVSWYQQTPGQGLQFLFEYFSETQRNKGNFPGRFSGRQFSNSRSEMNVSTLELGDSALYLCASSLGVRETQYFGPGTRLLVL.

The rearrangement uses TRBV19 and TRBJ1-4; weak D call: TRBD1 (5 bases). The germline gives CDR1 LNHDA, CDR2 SQIVND (reference sequence). CDR3 length equals 14 residues. V lost 7 bases and J 4 bases, leaving 13 bases between the germline ends. CDR3 amino acids: CASTHLGGNEKLFF. CDR3 DNA: TGTGCCAGTACTCATCTGGGGGGTAATGAAAAACTGTTTTTT.

The chain employs TRBV14 and TRBJ2-5; 7 positions agree with TRBD2. Per the germline V gene, CDR1 is SGHDN and CDR2 is FVKESK. The CDR3 consists of 15 residues. The ends lost 0 bases at V and 1 base at J; junction bases unmatched: 2. Here the CDR3 DNA reads TGTGCCAGCAGCCAAGATGGGAGGGGCCAAGAGACCCAGTACTTC. Encoded protein: CASSQDGRGQETQYF.

This clone was observed once. Here the CDR3 DNA reads TGCGCCAGCAGCTCAACGACAGGAAGCGGAGCGACCGGGGAGCTGTTTTTT. Amino acids: CASSSTTGSGATGELFF. The chain combines TRBV5-1 with TRBJ2-2; weak D call: TRBD1 (6 bases). The CDR3 sequence is 17 residues long. V was cut by 3 bases and J by 5 bases, with 20 bases left in between. From germline, CDR1 is SGHRS and CDR2 YFSETQ.

V usage is TRBV19 and J usage is TRBJ2-3; maybe TRBD2 (6 bases). The CDR3 is 15 amino acids. The V end lost 8 bases, the J end lost 0 bases, and 15 bases lay between the germline ends. CDR1 is LNHDA and CDR2 is SQIVND in the germline V gene (reference sequence). The CDR3 region has the DNA TGTGCCAGTGGAGGGCTAGCGAAAAGCACAGATACGCAGTATTTT. The encoded protein is CASGGLAKSTDTQYF. Full variable domain (rest looked up from reference TRBV19 and TRBJ2-3): DGGITQSPKYLFRKEGQNVTLSCEQNLNHDAMYWYRQDPGQGLRLIYYSQIVNDFQKGDIAEGYSVSREKKESFPLTVTSAQKNPTAFYLCASGGLAKSTDTQYFGPGTRLTVL.

The genes are TRBV4-1 and TRBJ2-7; D call uncertain. In germline, CDR1 is MGHRA, CDR2 YSYEKL. CDR3 length: 16 amino acids. V was clipped by 4 bases and J by 4 bases, with 20 bases between them. The CDR3 is CASSPTWSRSAYEQYF. For the CDR3, the DNA is TGCGCCAGCAGCCCGACGTGGTCCAGGTCAGCATACGAGCAGTACTTC.

This rearrangement joins TRBV5-4 to TRBJ1-6; D ambiguous. The CDR3 extends over 13 amino acids. Germline V gene data show CDR1 as SGHNT and CDR2 as YYREEE (reference sequence). V shed 2 bases and J shed 8 bases, with 8 bases lying between them. This CDR3 reads CASSFGLDSPLHF. DNA of the CDR3: TGTGCCAGCAGCTTTGGACTTGATTCACCCCTCCACTTT.

This chain uses TRBV6-1 with TRBJ2-5, with 8 bases aligning to TRBD1. From germline, CDR1 is MNHNS and CDR2 SASEGT. The CDR3 has 14 residues. Unmatched junction bases numbered 13, after V lost 9 bases and J lost 7 bases. The CDR3 nucleotides read TGTGCCAGTGAGACAGGGGTTTTGCCCAGGACCCAGTACTTC. Translating gives CASETGVLPRTQYF.